Listed here is a single T cell receptor beta chain. TCRdb reanalysed the 5' RACE reads using MiXCR and keeps one entry per CDR3 protein. The data contain about 350,000 distinct CDR3 sequences, roughly 4.3% of them singletons. The data belong to a study of T cells after yellow fever vaccination. Germline CDR1 is SGHNT and CDR2 is YYREEE (reference sequence). V gave up 3 bases and J gave up 7 bases; unmatched junction bases: 2. The length of the CDR3 is 13 residues. V and J are TRBV5-4 and TRBJ2-3, with 10 bases lining up with TRBD1. Sequencing was performed on PBMCs, taken 5 days after the yellow fever booster vaccination. The TCR sequence derives from a man between 18 and 29 years old who received the YFV17D yellow fever vaccine. In DNA, the CDR3 is TGTGCCAGCAGCTGGGACAGGGGCAATACGCAGTATTTT. Amino acids: CASSWDRGNTQYF.